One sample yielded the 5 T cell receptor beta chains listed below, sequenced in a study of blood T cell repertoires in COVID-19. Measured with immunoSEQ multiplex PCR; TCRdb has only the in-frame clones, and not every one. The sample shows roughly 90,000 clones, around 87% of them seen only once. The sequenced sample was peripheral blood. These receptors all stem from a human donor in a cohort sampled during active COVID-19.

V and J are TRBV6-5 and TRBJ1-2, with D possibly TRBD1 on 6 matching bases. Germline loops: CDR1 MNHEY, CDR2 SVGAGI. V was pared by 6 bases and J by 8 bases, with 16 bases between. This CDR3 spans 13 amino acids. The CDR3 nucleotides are TGTGCCAGCAGCACTGGTGCAGGGGAAGGCTACACCTTC. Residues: CASSTGAGEGYTF.

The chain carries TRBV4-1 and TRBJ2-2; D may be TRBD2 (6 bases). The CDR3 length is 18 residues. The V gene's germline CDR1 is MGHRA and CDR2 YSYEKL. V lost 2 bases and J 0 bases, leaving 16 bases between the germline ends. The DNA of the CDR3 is TGCGCCAGCAGCCAAAATATAGGGAGGACCTCGAACACCGGGGAGCTGTTTTTT. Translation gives CASSQNIGRTSNTGELFF.

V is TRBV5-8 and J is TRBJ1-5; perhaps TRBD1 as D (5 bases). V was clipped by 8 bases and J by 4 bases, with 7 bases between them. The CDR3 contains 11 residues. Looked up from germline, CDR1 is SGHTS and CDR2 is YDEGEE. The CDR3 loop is CARTANQPQHF. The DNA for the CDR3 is TGTGCCAGGACAGCAAATCAGCCCCAGCATTTT.

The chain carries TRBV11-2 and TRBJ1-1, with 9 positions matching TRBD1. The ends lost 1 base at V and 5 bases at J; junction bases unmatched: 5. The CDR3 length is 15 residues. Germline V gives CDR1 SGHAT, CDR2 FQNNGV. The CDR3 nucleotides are TGTGCCAGCAGCTTAGCACAGGGGGCATGGACTGAAGCTTTCTTT. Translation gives CASSLAQGAWTEAFF.

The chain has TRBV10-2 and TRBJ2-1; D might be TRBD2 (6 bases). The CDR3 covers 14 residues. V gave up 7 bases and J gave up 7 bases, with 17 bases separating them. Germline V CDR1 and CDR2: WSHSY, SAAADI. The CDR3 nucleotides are TGCGCCAGCAACTCCCGGGACTTTCGGAATGAGCAGTTCTTC. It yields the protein CASNSRDFRNEQFF.